This TCR beta chain was captured by sequencing in a study of spatial heterogeneity in lung cancer. General observations from the study: At resection, ubiquitous expanded tumor TCRs appeared in blood more than at follow-up.

MiXCR, applied by TCRdb to the 5' RACE reads, yields one record per CDR3 protein. The sample records tens of thousands of distinct CDR3 sequences, roughly an eighth being singletons. Comment on this clonotype: Its specificity is not known.

Time point noted: sample taken at primary tumor resection. Without sorting, whole RNA was sequenced from tumor, nontumor lung or frozen PBMC. CDR1 and CDR2 from the germline V gene are LGHDT and YNNKEL (reference sequence). This CDR3 is 17 amino acids long. Trimming at V came to 0 bases and at J to 4 bases, leaving 10 bases not matched to a gene. The sequencing here drew on PBMCs, taken at surgery. This receptor was taken from a male donor with early-stage non-small cell lung cancer. The rearrangement links TRBV3-1 to TRBJ2-3, with 7 bases that match TRBD2. The DNA for the CDR3 is TGTGCCAGCAGCCAAGATTTTGGGAGGGGAGAGGCAGATACGCAGTATTTT. Translating gives CASSQDFGRGEADTQYF.